This T cell receptor beta chain is from a study of cytomegalovirus exposure and HLA in healthy donors. As for the study in general: Clustering assigned 70% to 90% of the roughly 400 genotyped donors to the Caucasian-associated ancestry cluster.

V dropped 1 base and J dropped 2 bases, with 13 bases sitting between them. The CDR3 covers 16 residues. Germline CDR1 SGHNT, CDR2 YENEEA. Amplification used 60 Vbeta primers and 13 Jbeta primers. Clones were read by immunoSEQ multiplex PCR, and TCRdb kept only the in-frame ones, dropping some. The repertoire includes around 130,000 clones, around four fifths of them detected once, and approximately 2% sits in the top ten. The TCR comes from a middle-aged woman in good health and CMV-seropositive. Input material: PBMCs. V is TRBV11-3 and J is TRBJ2-3, with D possibly being TRBD1 (5 bases). CDR3 sequence: CASSLGVVQDTDTQYF. The DNA of the CDR3 is TGTGCCAGCAGCTTAGGAGTGGTACAGGACACAGATACGCAGTATTTT.